What follows is one TCR beta chain and its context. What this receptor recognizes is not known. Nothing much larger sits one base from this clone, and base qualities are not available. This entry comes from a study of blood T cell repertoires in COVID-19 (dated by TCRdb to 2019 to 2021). Background for the entire study: Collaborator samples came from the United States, Italy and Spain and covered acute and convalescent phases of COVID-19. The material from the prospective study consisted of cDNA or gDNA derived from T cells, B-cell-depleted T cells, or PBMCs. The dataset comprised deeply sampled blood TCRbeta repertoires from subjects exposed to, actively infected with, or recovered from COVID-19. The repertoires were released in a freely available public database intended as a resource for research on the immune response to SARS-CoV-2. The samples were drawn from two sources: the first 160 participants of the ongoing ImmuneRACE study, and 950 to 1,500 subjects contributed by 6 global collaborators. The sample metadata nearly always contained a de-identified subject ID, COVID-19 status, age in years and sex. Where HLA class I and class II types were available, the types were taken from metadata supplied by the sample provider, not from assay-based typing. Overall study results and their limits: How much clinical and demographic metadata was included differed by source and by participant, and the metadata was provided uncurated.

Whole blood was collected in K2EDTA tubes by collaborating institutions according to the institutions' own protocols. For TCRbeta analysis, collaborators shipped samples in one of three forms: frozen whole blood, isolated PBMCs, or DNA extracted from either of those sample types. TCRbeta CDR3 regions were amplified from genomic DNA by means of the immunoSEQ Assay, a bias-controlled multiplex PCR. As for how the authors treated the data: Within the assay, amplification of reference gene primers was used to estimate how many nucleated cells each sample contained. To quantify the absolute abundance of each unique TCRbeta CDR3 rearrangement, sequence reads were collapsed and filtered. Productive Simpson clonality was computed per sample as the square root of Simpson's diversity index over productive rearrangements. What TCRdb holds here is the immuneACCESS table cut down to in-frame rearrangements. Part of the clones is not present; checked against another copy, under half of the missing clones reflect an unresolved V gene, and the others are unexplained. The V and J calls and clone size were taken over from that table, and D and trimming were inferred from the DNA. For this sample there are tens of thousands of clones; 70% to 90% appear just once. The ten top clones hold roughly 5.7% of the sample.

The CDR3, cysteine through phenylalanine, is 14 amino acids long. Only CDR3 DNA remains: 42 bases, in frame from the first base. The germline ends are 13 bases apart after V is trimmed by 4 bases and J by 5 bases. According to the germline V gene (reference sequence), CDR1 reads SGHNT and CDR2 reads YYREEE. The specimen was peripheral blood. The clonotype comes from a man in his 70s with acute or convalescent COVID-19. The rearranged chain carries TRBV5-4 and TRBJ2-1; a tentative D match to TRBD2 spans 5 bases. The CDR3 loop reads CASSGSGFHNEQFF. The sequence in DNA is TGTGCCAGCAGCGGTTCGGGATTTCACAATGAGCAGTTCTTC.